This T cell receptor beta chain was sequenced in a study of T-cell memory formation after mild COVID-19. Study results and limitations: CD4+ contracting clones were mainly CM and EM; CD8+ ones, EMRA. In pre-infection memory, a portion of responding clones appeared, which suggested that cross-reactive memory joined. Day 15 to 85 contracting clones showed balanced CD4/CD8; later expanders leaned CD4+.

5'RACE with constant-segment primers built TCRalpha and TCRbeta cDNA libraries with UMIs. In TCRdb, the 5' RACE reads were re-called with MiXCR into one record per CDR3 protein. The sample has about 150,000 distinct CDR3 sequences, under 30% seen once; the top ten hold 24%. In its sample, this clonotype was seen a few times. The antigen is undetermined. The V end was cut by 0 bases, the J end by 1 base, with 6 bases between. This CDR3 comprises 14 residues. The germline V gene has CDR1 MNHNS and CDR2 SASEGT. The TCR originated in an adult woman who had mild COVID-19 (a few samples of this study predate the infection). Cell type and time point are not known. V is TRBV6-1 and J is TRBJ1-1, with D hard to call. Input material: PBMCs or a T cell subset sorted from them (not recorded which). CDR3 DNA: TGTGCCAGCAGTGAAGCGTCAGGGAACACTGAAGCTTTCTTT. It encodes CASSEASGNTEAFF.